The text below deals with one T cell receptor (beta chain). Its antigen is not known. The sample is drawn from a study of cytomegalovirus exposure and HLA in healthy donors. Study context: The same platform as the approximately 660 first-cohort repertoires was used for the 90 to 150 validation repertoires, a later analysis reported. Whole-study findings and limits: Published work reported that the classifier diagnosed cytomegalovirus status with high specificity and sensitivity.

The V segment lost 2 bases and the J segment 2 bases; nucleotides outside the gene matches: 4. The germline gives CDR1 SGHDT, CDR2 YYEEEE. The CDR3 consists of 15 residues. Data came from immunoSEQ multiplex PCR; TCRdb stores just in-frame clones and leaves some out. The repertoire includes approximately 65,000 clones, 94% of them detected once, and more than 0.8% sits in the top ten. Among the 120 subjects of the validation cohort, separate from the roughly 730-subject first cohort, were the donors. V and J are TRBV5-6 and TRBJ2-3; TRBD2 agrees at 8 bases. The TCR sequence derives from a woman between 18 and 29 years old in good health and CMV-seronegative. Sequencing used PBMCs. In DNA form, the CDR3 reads TGTGCCAGCAGCTTACTAGCGGCGGACACAGATACGCAGTATTTT. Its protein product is CASSLLAADTDTQYF.